This T cell receptor beta chain appears in the sequencing data of a study of T cell responses to AZD1222 COVID-19 vaccine. Study-level results: Every sample of the repertoires postdated the peak T cell response. Variant regions that are unmutated are reportedly the target of nearly half of spike-specific TCRs. CD4 TCRs linked to vaccination spanned spike, dominating at 160-218 and 743-854.

The CDR3 loop spans 13 amino acids. The V end was cut by 6 bases, the J end by 0 bases, with 8 bases between. Germline lookup yields CDR1 KGHSH and CDR2 LQKENI. In regard to this clone: Its antigen is unidentified.

Generated by immunoSEQ multiplex PCR, the TCRdb table keeps only in-frame clones and is missing some. The repertoire consists of about 90,000 clones, with about 90% occurring once and the leading ten covering 10%. This chain links TRBV18 with TRBJ1-1; no reliable D call. This sequence originates from an adult in good health. The sequences come from peripheral blood, collected on day 0 of MenACWY control vaccination. The CDR3 here is CASSPDLNTEAFF. The CDR3 DNA reads as TGTGCCAGCTCGCCCGACTTGAACACTGAAGCTTTCTTT.